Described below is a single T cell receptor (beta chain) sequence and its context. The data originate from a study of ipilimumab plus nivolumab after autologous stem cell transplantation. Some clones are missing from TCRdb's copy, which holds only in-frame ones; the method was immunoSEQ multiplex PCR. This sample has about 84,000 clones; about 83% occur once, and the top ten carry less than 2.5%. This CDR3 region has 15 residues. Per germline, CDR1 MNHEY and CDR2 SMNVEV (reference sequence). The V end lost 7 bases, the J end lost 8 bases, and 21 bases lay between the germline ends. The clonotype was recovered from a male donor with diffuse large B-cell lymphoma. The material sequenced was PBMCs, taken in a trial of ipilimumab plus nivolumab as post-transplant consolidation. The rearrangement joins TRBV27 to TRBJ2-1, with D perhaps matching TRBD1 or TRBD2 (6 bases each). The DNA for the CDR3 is TGTGCCAGCACGGACAGACTAGTGGCCTGGCATGAGCAGTTCTTC. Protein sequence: CASTDRLVAWHEQFF.